This TCR beta chain was found in a study of blood T cell repertoires in COVID-19 (TCRdb year 2020). In the study overall: Samples from collaborators originated in the United States, Italy and Spain and spanned both the acute and convalescent phases of COVID-19. The dataset comprised deeply sampled blood TCRbeta repertoires from subjects exposed to, actively infected with, or recovered from COVID-19. The material from the prospective study consisted of cDNA or gDNA derived from T cells, B-cell-depleted T cells, or PBMCs. The repertoires were released in a freely available public database meant as a resource for research on the immune response to SARS-CoV-2. The samples were drawn from the first 160 participants of the ongoing ImmuneRACE study and from 1,254 subjects provided by 6 global collaborators. Where available, HLA class I and class II types were obtained from metadata supplied by the sample provider rather than from assay-based typing. Nearly every sample came with metadata listing a de-identified subject ID, COVID-19 status, age in years and sex.

Study-wide conclusions, independent of this receptor: The amount of clinical and demographic metadata varied by source and participant and was provided uncurated.

V lost 6 bases and J lost 6 bases; the stretch between them is 13 bases long. CDR1 and CDR2 are read off the germline V gene as MRHNA and SNTAGT. The CDR3 goes from the cysteine to the phenylalanine over 13 residues. Only the CDR3 region is kept as DNA, spanning 39 bases read in frame from base 1. The immunoSEQ Assay, a bias-controlled multiplex PCR, was used to amplify TCRbeta CDR3 regions from genomic DNA. The study's own analysis went as follows. Nucleated cell counts per sample were estimated from amplification of reference gene primers within the assay. To quantify the absolute abundance of each unique TCRbeta CDR3 rearrangement, sequence reads were collapsed and filtered. For each sample, productive Simpson clonality was calculated as the square root of Simpson's diversity index over productive rearrangements. In TCRdb, the immuneACCESS table is reduced to in-frame sequences with V and J assigned. These tables do not hold every clone; where another copy was compared, an unresolved V gene accounts for under half, and the others remain unexplained. V and J calls and clone size are those listed in that table; D and trimming were worked out from the DNA. Recorded for this sample are 75,000 to 95,000 clones; approximately 87% of them occurred a single time. About 1% of the sample is taken by the ten largest.

Whole blood was collected in K2EDTA tubes by collaborating institutions according to the institutions' own protocols. For TCRbeta analysis, collaborators shipped samples as frozen whole blood, isolated PBMCs, or DNA extracted from either of those sample types. To note about this clone: Its recognized antigen is unknown. Base qualities are not provided; no much larger clone lies one nucleotide away.

Material for sequencing was peripheral blood. This TCR was sampled from a human donor in a cohort sampled during active COVID-19. The chain employs TRBV6-4 and TRBJ2-3; tentative D gene TRBD1, with 6 bases matching. The nucleotide sequence reads TGTGCCAGCAGCGCGCAGGGGTACGATACGCAGTATTTT. It specifies CASSAQGYDTQYF.